This passage covers 22 T cell receptor beta chains from one sample sequenced in a study of T-cell memory formation after mild COVID-19. TCRdb itself ran the 5' RACE reads through MiXCR, one entry per CDR3 protein. The table records some 330,000 distinct CDR3 sequences, roughly 20% of them present only once. The sample taken for sequencing was PBMCs or a T cell subset sorted from them (not recorded which). These receptors all come from an adult woman who had mild COVID-19 (a few samples of this study predate the infection). Cell type and time point are not known.

This clonotype has a handful of counts. The chain carries TRBV7-9 and TRBJ1-1; D gene uncertain. The germline V gene has CDR1 SEHNR and CDR2 FQNEAQ (reference sequence). The CDR3 extends over 14 amino acids. Trimming left V 1 base short and J 8 bases short, with 14 bases between. CDR3: CASSLDVGFTEAFF. The CDR3 region has the DNA TGTGCCAGCAGCTTAGATGTGGGGTTCACCGAAGCTTTCTTT.

The rearrangement uses TRBV6-1 and TRBJ2-3; D gene uncertain. The CDR3 is made up of 13 amino acids. Trimming removed 4 bases at V and 6 bases at J, with 11 bases between. Germline V lookup: CDR1 MNHNS, CDR2 SASEGT. The DNA for the CDR3 is TGTGCCAGCAGTGTGACGGTTACGGATACGCAGTATTTT. Translating gives CASSVTVTDTQYF.

The CDR3: CASSLDGNPGAQYF. In DNA, the CDR3 is TGTGCCAGCAGTCTAGACGGGAATCCCGGAGCCCAGTACTTC. V and J are TRBV2 and TRBJ2-5; maybe TRBD2 (5 bases). Germline CDR1 is SNHLY and CDR2 is FYNNEI. The CDR3 loop spans 14 amino acids. V lost 5 bases and J lost 9, with 19 bases in between.

This clonotype was picked up a small number of times. The V and J genes are TRBV7-9 and TRBJ1-2, with a tentative D call TRBD1 (5 bases). Trimming took 5 bases from V and 6 from J, leaving 13 bases between them. CDR1 SEHNR and CDR2 FQNEAQ come from the germline V gene (reference sequence). This CDR3 comprises 13 residues. The CDR3 DNA sequence: TGTGCCAGCAGCACCACCGGGGCCGATGGCTACACCTTC. This codes for CASSTTGADGYTF.

This clonotype appeared a few times. The V call is TRBV2, the J call TRBJ2-3; 8 nucleotides match TRBD2. Germline V gives CDR1 SNHLY, CDR2 FYNNEI. The V segment lost 9 bases and the J segment 2 bases; nucleotides outside the gene matches: 13. The CDR3 spans 16 residues. CDR3 DNA: TGTGCCAGGACAACGGGGCGGGGGGCCAACACAGATACGCAGTATTTT. Residues: CARTTGRGANTDTQYF.

The chain couples TRBV7-9 to TRBJ2-5, with D unclear. Deletions cut 3 bases from V and 5 bases from J, with 16 bases between. Germline CDR1 reads SEHNR; CDR2 reads FQNEAQ (reference sequence). This CDR3 has 15 amino acids. This chain's CDR3 is CASSFPGRRSETQYF. CDR3 DNA sequence: TGTGCCAGCAGCTTCCCAGGAAGACGGTCGGAGACCCAGTACTTC.

The V gene is TRBV6-1, the J gene TRBJ2-5; 9 positions match TRBD1. The CDR3 totals 17 residues. Germline values: CDR1 MNHNS, CDR2 SASEGT. With 4 bases clipped from V and 2 bases from J, the junction kept 11 bases outside the gene matches. The CDR3 DNA follows: TGTGCCAGCAGTGTTGCTACCGGGACAGGGTCACAAGAGACCCAGTACTTC. Amino acid sequence: CASSVATGTGSQETQYF.

This clonotype has just a few counts. The chain has TRBV5-4 and TRBJ2-3, with 7 bases aligning to TRBD1. The V and J ends lost 4 bases and 3 bases, in that order; junction bases with no gene match: 11. CDR3 length equals 16 residues. CDR1 and CDR2 (germline): SGHNT, YYREEE (reference sequence). CDR3: CASSPGQSFRTDTQYF. CDR3 nucleotides: TGTGCCAGCAGCCCGGGACAGAGCTTTCGGACAGATACGCAGTATTTT. The full variable domain, rest sourced from reference TRBV5-4 and TRBJ2-3, is ETGVTQSPTHLIKTRGQQVTLRCSSQSGHNTVSWYQQALGQGPQFIFQYYREEENGRGNFPPRFSGLQFPNYSSELNVNALELDDSALYLCASSPGQSFRTDTQYFGPGTRLTVL.

This chain uses TRBV4-1 with TRBJ1-5; TRBD1 might be the D (5 bases). The CDR3 is 16 residues long. Deletions cut 0 bases from V and 2 bases from J, with 11 bases between. Germline V gives CDR1 MGHRA, CDR2 YSYEKL. In nucleotides, the CDR3 is TGCGCCAGCAGCCAAGAGTTTGGCAGGGGCAATCAGCCCCAGCATTTT. As protein: CASSQEFGRGNQPQHF.

This sequence joins TRBV5-1 and TRBJ2-5; D unclear. The CDR3 is 15 amino acids. V lost 0 bases and J 2 bases, leaving 11 bases between the germline ends. Per the germline V gene, CDR1 is SGHRS and CDR2 is YFSETQ. DNA for the CDR3: TGCGCCAGCAGCTTGGCCGGAATGGGGCAAGAGACCCAGTACTTC. It yields the protein CASSLAGMGQETQYF.

J is TRBJ2-5 and V is TRBV20-1; D perhaps matches TRBD1 (6 bases). CDR3 size: 12 residues. Per germline, CDR1 DFQATT and CDR2 SNEGSKA (reference sequence). CDR3 in amino acids: CSLVVGAETQYF. The CDR3 nucleotides are TGCAGCCTGGTGGTGGGGGCGGAGACCCAGTACTTC.

The chain couples TRBV5-5 to TRBJ2-7, with unresolved D. V was trimmed by 4 bases and J by 4 bases, leaving 12 bases between them. Looked up from germline, CDR1 is SGHKS and CDR2 is YYEKEE (reference sequence). CDR3 length equals 13 residues. CDR3 in amino acids: CASSPAGWYEQYF. The CDR3 coding sequence is TGTGCCAGCAGCCCAGCCGGGTGGTACGAGCAGTACTTC.

The sample holds a few counts of this clonotype. CDR3 coding DNA: TGCAGTGCTACCCCTATAGCGGGGAATGACTACGAGCAGTACTTC. It translates to CSATPIAGNDYEQYF. The chain couples TRBV20-1 to TRBJ2-7, with 8 nucleotides matching TRBD2. From germline, CDR1 is DFQATT and CDR2 SNEGSKA (reference sequence). Trimming at V came to 4 bases and at J to 3 bases, leaving 11 bases not matched to a gene. The CDR3 is 15 amino acids.

This clonotype was observed a handful of times. This chain links TRBV12-3 or TRBV12-4 with TRBJ2-7; 8 bases fit TRBD2. The trim removed 6 bases at V and 4 bases at J, leaving 8 bases unmatched. This CDR3 comprises 14 residues. The CDR3: CASSPGTREYEQYF. The CDR3 nucleotides are TGTGCCAGCAGCCCCGGGACTAGGGAATACGAGCAGTACTTC.

The chain employs TRBV4-1 and TRBJ2-7, with 9 bases matching TRBD2. The CDR3 length is 16 residues. The J segment lost 1 base and the V segment lost 4 bases, leaving 8 bases of the junction unmatched. Germline CDR1 MGHRA, CDR2 YSYEKL. The CDR3 loop reads CASSLGTSLFSYEQYF. The CDR3 DNA sequence: TGCGCCAGCAGCCTTGGGACTAGCCTTTTTTCCTACGAGCAGTACTTC.

This chain links TRBV7-3 with TRBJ2-1, with D possibly being TRBD2 (6 bases). Germline values: CDR1 SGHTA, CDR2 FQGTGA. The V gene lost 5 bases and the J gene lost 5 bases, with 10 bases spanning the gap. CDR3 size: 13 residues. In nucleotides, the CDR3 is TGTGCCAGCAGCCGGGAGAATCACAATGAGCAGTTCTTC. This sequence encodes CASSRENHNEQFF.

The V call is TRBV5-1, the J call TRBJ2-1; TRBD1 aligns across 7 bases. This CDR3 spans 15 amino acids. J gave up 0 bases and V 7 bases, and 7 bases lay outside the gene matches. Germline CDR1 SGHRS, CDR2 YFSETQ. Here the CDR3 reads CASSITGDSYNEQFF. In DNA form, the CDR3 reads TGCGCCAGCTCAATCACAGGGGACTCCTACAATGAGCAGTTCTTC.

About this clonotype itself: A read error may be the cause here, since a much bigger clone is one base away. This chain joins TRBV6-2 or TRBV6-3 and TRBJ2-2; D perhaps matches TRBD2 (6 bases). Germline V lookup: CDR1 MNHEY, CDR2 SVGEGT. The CDR3 runs to 13 residues. The DNA for the CDR3 is TGTGCCAGCAGGCCTGGAGGTTTCGGGGGGCTGTTTTTT. It codes for CASRPGGFGGLFF.

This clonotype was detected many times. The chain employs TRBV12-3 or TRBV12-4 and TRBJ1-2; 7 nucleotides align to TRBD1. CDR3 size: 13 residues. The J segment lost 8 bases and the V segment lost 5 bases, leaving 8 bases of the junction unmatched. This CDR3 reads CASSPNQGVGYTF. As DNA, the CDR3 is TGTGCCAGCAGTCCTAATCAGGGGGTGGGCTACACCTTC.

This clonotype has more than one count but fewer than ten. This chain links TRBV7-9 with TRBJ2-1, with D perhaps given as TRBD1 or TRBD2 (5 bases each). The CDR3 runs to 15 residues. V was pared by 8 bases and J by 2 bases, with 16 bases between. Germline V CDR1 and CDR2: SEHNR, FQNEAQ (reference sequence). This chain's CDR3 is CASLRGETPYNEQFF. Here the CDR3 DNA reads TGTGCCAGCTTACGAGGGGAGACCCCCTACAATGAGCAGTTCTTC.

This chain connects TRBV7-8 to TRBJ2-3; 8 nucleotides match TRBD2. Germline-derived CDR1 and CDR2 are SGHVS and FQNEAQ. Trimming at V came to 4 bases and at J to 2 bases, leaving 5 bases not matched to a gene. The CDR3 covers 15 residues. This CDR3 is CASSSGTRATDTQYF. The CDR3 nucleotides read TGTGCCAGCAGCTCTGGGACTAGAGCCACAGATACGCAGTATTTT.

This clonotype appeared a few times. The chain's CDR3 is CASSLMAGGVNEQFF. CDR3 bases: TGTGCCAGCAGCTTAATGGCGGGGGGAGTTAATGAGCAGTTCTTC. The V call is TRBV7-9, the J call TRBJ2-1; 8 bases agree with TRBD2. This CDR3 contains 15 residues. CDR1 and CDR2 from the germline V gene are SEHNR and FQNEAQ (reference sequence). V trimming: 2 bases; J trimming: 7 bases; junction bases outside the gene matches: 7.